The sequence of this T cell receptor (beta chain) was determined in a study of T cell repertoires in urothelial bladder cancer. Overall study results and limits: Benign specimens had a median about 12% infiltrating lymphocyte percentage. One T-cell clone reached up to about 15% of carcinoma infiltrating lymphocytes.

Here immunoSEQ multiplex PCR was the method, and the copy in TCRdb shows in-frame clones only, minus some. This table holds 13,000 or so clones, roughly 70% found once. This clone was seen once. Its antigen is as yet unknown. Germline lookup yields CDR1 SGHTA and CDR2 FQGNSA. J gave up 5 bases and V 5 bases, and 6 bases lay outside the gene matches. This CDR3 comprises 14 residues. This TCR was sampled from a human donor with urothelial carcinoma. Source material: tumor-infiltrating cells from bladder cancer. The genes are TRBV7-2 and TRBJ2-1; 7 bases agree with TRBD1. CDR3: CASSLRTGNNEQFF. DNA for the CDR3: TGTGCCAGCAGCCTGAGGACAGGAAACAATGAGCAGTTCTTC.